Listed here are 26 T cell receptor beta chains from one sample, sequenced in a study of blood T cells in healthy people across ages. It was with a sample-barcoded 5' primer and a J-beta primer mix that a second PCR of roughly 7 to 12 cycles was run. TCRdb redid the calling of the 5' RACE reads with MiXCR, one entry per CDR3 protein. The sample lists about 970,000 distinct CDR3 sequences; roughly 51% were seen once. Specimen: blood. Receptors were obtained from a woman aged 55-69 years in good health.

The chain has TRBV25-1 and TRBJ1-5; no definite D call. Germline V CDR1 and CDR2: MGHDK, SYGVNS. CDR3 length: 14 amino acids. V was pared by 3 bases and J by 0 bases, with 6 bases between. CDR3 DNA: TGTGCCAGCAGTGACAGCCATAGCAATCAGCCCCAGCATTTT. Translating it yields CASSDSHSNQPQHF.

V and J are TRBV12-5 and TRBJ2-5; possibly TRBD1 for D (5 bases). CDR1 is LGHNT and CDR2 is FRNRAP in the germline V gene. The CDR3 is made up of 13 amino acids. V shed 6 bases and J shed 11 bases, with 19 bases lying between them. CDR3 sequence reads: CASGPSDTMGQYF. The CDR3 nucleotides are TGTGCTAGTGGCCCCTCGGACACCATGGGGCAGTACTTC.

The rearrangement uses TRBV5-1 and TRBJ2-3, with D hard to call. Trimming left V 2 bases short and J 1 base short, with 8 bases between. In germline, CDR1 is SGHRS, CDR2 YFSETQ. The CDR3 is 14 amino acids. CDR3 sequence: CASSFSWRTDTQYF. CDR3 DNA sequence: TGCGCCAGCAGCTTTTCATGGCGCACAGATACGCAGTATTTT.

The chain is built from TRBV10-3 and TRBJ2-1; 12 positions match TRBD2. The CDR3 sequence is 15 residues long. The germline V gene encodes CDR1 ENHRY and CDR2 SYGVKD. The trim removed 5 bases at V and 7 bases at J, leaving 6 bases unmatched. The CDR3 loop is CAISFLAGGANEQFF. The CDR3 nucleotides read TGTGCCATCAGTTTCCTAGCGGGAGGGGCGAATGAGCAGTTCTTC.

The V and J genes are TRBV20-1 and TRBJ1-5; D is perhaps TRBD1 (6 bases). Trimming took 5 bases from V and 4 from J, leaving 12 bases between them. This CDR3 has 13 amino acids. Germline lookup yields CDR1 DFQATT and CDR2 SNEGSKA (reference sequence). CDR3 protein: CSAADRQNQPQHF. The CDR3 region has the DNA TGCAGTGCTGCGGACAGACAGAATCAGCCCCAGCATTTT.

The chain couples TRBV12-3 or TRBV12-4 to TRBJ2-3; 7 bases match TRBD2. With 5 bases clipped from V and 7 bases from J, the junction kept 15 bases outside the gene matches. This CDR3 has 16 residues. The CDR3 is CASSAARAGALNTQYF. The CDR3 DNA follows: TGTGCCAGCAGTGCCGCCCGGGCGGGAGCATTGAATACGCAGTATTTT.

The genes are TRBV27 and TRBJ2-5; the match to TRBD2 covers 8 bases. The length of the CDR3 is 15 residues. J lost 5 bases, V lost 2 bases, and 7 bases had no gene match. Per germline, CDR1 MNHEY and CDR2 SMNVEV (reference sequence). The CDR3 DNA follows: TGTGCCAGCAGTTTAGGTTTAAGCGGGAGCGAGACCCAGTACTTC. Its translation: CASSLGLSGSETQYF.

The chain recombines TRBV4-2 with TRBJ2-3, with D maybe TRBD1 (5 bases). V lost 0 bases and J 3 bases, leaving 16 bases between the germline ends. Germline V gene lookup returns CDR1 LGHNA and CDR2 YNFKEQ. The CDR3 has 17 amino acids. CDR3 DNA: TGTGCCAGCAGCCAAGATCCCCTAGGCAGGGAAACAGATACGCAGTATTTT. The encoded protein is CASSQDPLGRETDTQYF.

The chain is built from TRBV4-1 and TRBJ2-1, with 12 positions matching TRBD2. The V gene end was trimmed by 0 bases and the J gene end by 6 bases; junction bases not matched to a gene: 6. This CDR3 has 17 amino acids. In germline, CDR1 is MGHRA, CDR2 YSYEKL. This CDR3 is CASSQDLASGRGNEQFF. For the CDR3, the DNA is TGCGCCAGCAGCCAAGATCTTGCTAGCGGGAGGGGCAATGAGCAGTTCTTC.

This clonotype has just a few counts. CDR3 bases: TGCGCCAGCAGCACACCCCCCCAAGAGACCCAGTACTTC. Protein: CASSTPPQETQYF. The chain carries TRBV5-1 and TRBJ2-5; no firm D call. The CDR3 spans 13 residues. CDR1 is SGHRS and CDR2 is YFSETQ in the germline V gene. V lost 4 bases to trimming and J lost 1 base, with 8 bases between them.

The sample holds many counts of this clonotype. The J gene is TRBJ2-5, the V gene TRBV29-1; tentatively, D is TRBD2 (5 bases). V lost 7 bases and J 1 base, leaving 10 bases between the germline ends. CDR3 length: 12 residues. Germline CDR1 reads SQVTM; CDR2 reads ANQGSEA. The CDR3 spells CSGRGSQETQYF. The CDR3 region has the DNA TGCAGCGGGAGAGGGTCCCAAGAGACCCAGTACTTC.

The chain has TRBV7-2 and TRBJ2-7; TRBD2 matches at 7 bases. Germline assignment: CDR1 SGHTA and CDR2 FQGNSA. Trimming removed 7 bases from V and 1 base from J; junction bases left unmatched: 7. The CDR3 extends over 14 amino acids. The CDR3 nucleotides read TGTGCCAGCACCCGGGGAGGGCCTTCCTACGAGCAGTACTTC. Translation: CASTRGGPSYEQYF.

The chain employs TRBV20-1 and TRBJ2-1; D not resolved. The last part of the DNA fits TRBJ2-7 better; the J call may be wrong. CDR3 length: 12 amino acids. Looked up from germline, CDR1 is DFQATT and CDR2 is SNEGSKA (reference sequence). In nucleotides, the CDR3 is TGCAGTGCTAGAGGCCACTACAATGAGCAGTACTTC. It translates to CSARGHYNEQYF.

V usage is TRBV2 and J usage is TRBJ2-1, with 8 bases identical to TRBD2. Per germline, CDR1 SNHLY and CDR2 FYNNEI. V dropped 6 bases and J dropped 10; count of bases not matched to a gene: 5. The CDR3 extends over 12 amino acids. CDR3 amino acids: CASRRTSGEQFF. The DNA of the CDR3 is TGTGCCAGCAGACGTACTAGCGGAGAGCAGTTCTTC.

This clonotype was seen a few times. The chain is built from TRBV20-1 and TRBJ2-5; D remains ambiguous. The DNA end favors TRBJ2-7, so the J call may be wrong. The CDR3 covers 11 residues. Germline values: CDR1 DFQATT, CDR2 SNEGSKA (reference sequence). Here the CDR3 DNA reads TGCAGCGCCCGGGTGGGCGGCGAGCAGTACTTC. Protein sequence: CSARVGGEQYF.

This chain links TRBV24-1 with TRBJ2-1, with a tentative D call TRBD2 (5 bases). CDR3 length: 16 residues. With 1 base removed from V and 1 base from J, the gap between germline ends came to 10 bases. CDR1 is KGHDR, CDR2 SFDVKD, per germline. The CDR3 DNA follows: TGTGCCACCAGTGATTTTCGCAGCGGATCCTACAATGAGCAGTTCTTC. Translation: CATSDFRSGSYNEQFF.

Written as DNA, the CDR3 is TGTGCCAGCAGCTTAACACCCCTCTTCACTAGCGGGGGTACAGATACGCAGTATTTT. Protein sequence: CASSLTPLFTSGGTDTQYF. The gene calls are TRBV11-2 and TRBJ2-3; 11 bases match TRBD2. Germline values: CDR1 SGHAT, CDR2 FQNNGV. J gave up 3 bases and V 2 bases, and 13 bases lay outside the gene matches. The CDR3 sequence is 19 residues long. Drawing the rest from reference TRBV11-2 and TRBJ2-3, the complete variable domain is EAGVAQSPRYKIIEKRQSVAFWCNPISGHATLYWYQQILGQGPKLLIQFQNNGVVDDSQLPKDRFSAERLKGVDSTLKIQPAKLEDSAVYLCASSLTPLFTSGGTDTQYFGPGTRLTVL.

The chain has TRBV5-1 and TRBJ2-7; D possibly uses TRBD1 or TRBD2 (6 bases each). Germline values: CDR1 SGHRS, CDR2 YFSETQ. V was cut by 3 bases and J by 2 bases, with 12 bases left in between. The CDR3 has 14 amino acids. The CDR3 sequence is CASSYGGQAYEQYF. The CDR3 nucleotides are TGCGCCAGCAGCTACGGGGGACAAGCCTACGAGCAGTACTTC. The full variable domain, rest sourced from reference TRBV5-1 and TRBJ2-7, is KAGVTQTPRYLIKTRGQQVTLSCSPISGHRSVSWYQQTPGQGLQFLFEYFSETQRNKGNFPGRFSGRQFSNSRSEMNVSTLELGDSALYLCASSYGGQAYEQYFGPGTRLTVT.

The chain combines TRBV7-3 with TRBJ2-7; D unresolved. CDR3 length: 14 amino acids. CDR1 is SGHTA and CDR2 is FQGTGA in the germline V gene. Trimming took off 5 bases at V and 0 bases at J, with 11 bases between the two ends. CDR3 loop: CASSRGSDSYEQYF. CDR3 in DNA: TGTGCCAGCAGCCGCGGCAGCGACTCCTACGAGCAGTACTTC.

The genes are TRBV4-1 and TRBJ2-1; 10 nucleotides align to TRBD2. The V segment lost 0 bases and the J segment 7 bases; nucleotides outside the gene matches: 12. The CDR3 contains 18 residues. Germline V gene data show CDR1 as MGHRA and CDR2 as YSYEKL. CDR3 sequence (DNA): TGCGCCAGCAGCCAAGAGGGTCTAGCGGGAGACTTGAGGAATGAGCAGTTCTTC. Its translation: CASSQEGLAGDLRNEQFF.

The chain has TRBV27 and TRBJ2-7; D may be TRBD2 (7 bases). Germline V CDR1 and CDR2: MNHEY, SMNVEV (reference sequence). V gave up 6 bases and J gave up 5 bases, with 20 bases separating them. This CDR3 spans 15 amino acids. The CDR3 sequence is CASSPPWGGSDEQYF. The CDR3 DNA sequence: TGTGCCAGCAGCCCACCCTGGGGGGGCTCGGACGAGCAGTACTTC.

V usage is TRBV7-2 and J usage is TRBJ2-5; D gene ambiguous. CDR1 is SGHTA, CDR2 FQGNSA, per germline. The V gene lost 5 bases and the J gene lost 2 bases, with 15 bases spanning the gap. This CDR3 region has 15 residues. CDR3 coding DNA: TGTGCCAGCAGCGCAAACGGTGGAGAGCAAGAGACCCAGTACTTC. The encoded protein is CASSANGGEQETQYF.

The V call is TRBV4-3, the J call TRBJ1-2; 8 bases fit TRBD1. Germline V lookup: CDR1 LGHNA, CDR2 YSLEER. The CDR3 covers 15 residues. With 0 bases clipped from V and 1 base from J, the junction kept 1 base outside the gene matches. CDR3 bases: TGCGCCAGCAGCCAAGAGGACAGGGTTAACTATGGCTACACCTTC. Translation gives CASSQEDRVNYGYTF.

V gene TRBV20-1 combines with J gene TRBJ2-7; the match to TRBD2 covers 7 bases. The CDR3 sequence is 13 residues long. Germline CDR1 is DFQATT and CDR2 is SNEGSKA (reference sequence). V lost 6 bases, J lost 0 bases, and 5 bases stayed unmatched. CDR3 loop: CSAHTSDSYEQYF. The CDR3 nucleotides are TGCAGTGCGCACACTAGCGACTCCTACGAGCAGTACTTC.

In its sample, this clonotype was seen a few times. The chain joins TRBV2 to TRBJ2-5, with 12 bases matching TRBD2. The CDR3 is 16 amino acids. CDR1 and CDR2 (germline): SNHLY, FYNNEI. Losses at the gene ends were 5 bases for V and 5 bases for J; bases not matched to a gene: 9. For the CDR3, the DNA is TGTGCCAGCAGTCGCGGGACTAGCGGGTCGGTGGAGACCCAGTACTTC. Amino acids: CASSRGTSGSVETQYF.

This clonotype turned up a few times. The genes are TRBV3-1 and TRBJ2-7, with TRBD2 matching over 9 bases. CDR3 length: 14 residues. The V gene's germline CDR1 is LGHDT and CDR2 YNNKEL (reference sequence). With 1 base clipped from V and 5 bases from J, the junction kept 3 bases outside the gene matches. The CDR3 sequence: CASSQGGGENEQYF. DNA of the CDR3: TGTGCCAGCAGCCAAGGCGGGGGGGAGAACGAGCAGTACTTC.